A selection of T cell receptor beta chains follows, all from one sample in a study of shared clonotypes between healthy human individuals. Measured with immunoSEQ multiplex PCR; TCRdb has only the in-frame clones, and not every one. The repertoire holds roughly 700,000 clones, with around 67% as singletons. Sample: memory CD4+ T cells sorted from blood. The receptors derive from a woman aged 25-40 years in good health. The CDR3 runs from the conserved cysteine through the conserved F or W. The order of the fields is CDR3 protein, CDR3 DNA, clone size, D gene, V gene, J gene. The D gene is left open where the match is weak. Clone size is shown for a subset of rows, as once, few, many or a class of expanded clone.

CASSSADRASGNTIYF,TGTGCCAGCAGTTCCGCGGACAGGGCCTCTGGAAACACCATATATTTT,.,TRBD1,TRBV28,TRBJ1-3
CASSPLGRGLAPEFF,TGTGCCAGCAGTCCCCTGGGCAGGGGGCTTGCGCCGGAGTTCTTC,.,TRBD1,TRBV6-6,TRBJ2-1
CAWSYTVNYEQYF,TGTGCCTGGAGTTACACGGTGAACTACGAGCAGTACTTC,.,.,TRBV30,TRBJ2-7
CASSQDGGGGRLELFF,TGTGCCAGCAGCCAAGACGGCGGCGGTGGTCGTTTGGAACTGTTTTTT,.,.,TRBV4-2,TRBJ1-4
CSVEGQGDRAFF,TGCAGCGTTGAAGGACAAGGAGATAGAGCTTTCTTT,few,.,TRBV29-1,TRBJ1-1
CASSESGGQGKTGELFF,TGCGCCAGCAGTGAGTCGGGGGGACAGGGGAAGACCGGGGAGCTGTTTTTT,once,TRBD1,TRBV10-1,TRBJ2-2
CASSLGSAKGMVWETQYF,TGTGCCAGCAGCTTAGGTTCCGCAAAAGGGATGGTTTGGGAGACCCAGTACTTC,.,.,TRBV7-8,TRBJ2-5
CASSLQVFGANVLTF,TGTGCCAGCAGCTTACAAGTTTTTGGGGCCAACGTCCTGACTTTC,.,.,TRBV7-9,TRBJ2-6
CASSLGSLAGVFQYF,TGTGCCAGCAGCTTAGGGAGTCTAGCGGGAGTTTTTCAGTACTTC,.,TRBD2,TRBV7-8,TRBJ2-4
CSARINHEQYF,TGCAGTGCTAGAATAAACCACGAGCAGTACTTC,.,.,TRBV20-1,TRBJ2-7
CASSLTPPRDRGRGAFF,TGTGCCAGCAGTTTAACCCCCCCCCGGGACAGGGGGCGCGGAGCTTTCTTT,.,TRBD1,TRBV28,TRBJ1-1
CASSHRTTGFLGYTF,TGTGCCAGCAGCCACCGAACGACAGGCTTCCTGGGCTACACCTTC,.,.,TRBV7-9,TRBJ1-2
CASSPTSGGEETQYF,TGTGCCAGCAGCCCTACTAGCGGAGGAGAAGAGACCCAGTACTTC,.,TRBD2,TRBV14,TRBJ2-5
CASSRDRGDNQPQHF,TGTGCCAGCAGCAGGGACAGGGGAGATAATCAGCCCCAGCATTTT,.,TRBD1,TRBV9,TRBJ1-5
CASSPVGGSQHF,TGTGCCAGCAGCCCGGTCGGTGGGTCCCAGCATTTT,few,.,TRBV7-9,TRBJ1-5
CASSTRTSGYEQYF,TGCGCCAGCAGCACCAGGACTAGCGGGTACGAGCAGTACTTC,few,TRBD2,TRBV5-1,TRBJ2-7
CASNRAGANEQFF,TGCGCCAGCAATAGGGCGGGAGCAAATGAGCAGTTCTTC,.,TRBD2,TRBV5-1,TRBJ2-1
CASSPGQPLRADTQYF,TGTGCCAGCTCACCGGGACAGCCCTTGAGAGCAGATACGCAGTATTTT,.,TRBD1,TRBV18,TRBJ2-3
CASSAIQTTEAFF,TGTGCCAGCAGCGCGATCCAAACCACTGAAGCTTTCTTT,.,.,TRBV6-1,TRBJ1-1
CASSLSAYNEQFF,TGTGCCAGCAGCTTGTCCGCCTACAATGAGCAGTTCTTC,.,.,TRBV5-4,TRBJ2-1
CASSESVNLAGGYTF,TGTGCCAGCAGTGAAAGCGTGAACCTAGCGGGGGGCTACACCTTC,.,.,TRBV6-1,TRBJ1-2
CASRAGGTDTQYF,TGTGCCAGCAGGGCGGGAGGCACAGATACGCAGTATTTT,.,TRBD2,TRBV6-6,TRBJ2-3
CASSPPESGGQPQHF,TGTGCCAGCAGTCCACCAGAGAGTGGCGGTCAGCCCCAGCATTTT,.,.,TRBV28,TRBJ1-5
CALERGGQGTYF,TGTGCCTTGGAGAGGGGGGGACAGGGGACCTACTTC,.,TRBD1,TRBV30,TRBJ2-7
CASRPRQPDYGYTF,TGTGCCAGCAGACCCCGACAGCCCGACTATGGCTACACCTTC,.,.,TRBV28,TRBJ1-2
CASSLVSSGGSPFF,TGCGCCAGCAGCTTGGTATCTAGCGGAGGGTCCCCGTTCTTC,.,TRBD2,TRBV5-1,TRBJ2-1
CASSQPRALTGQFF,TGTGCCAGCAGCCAACCCCGGGCCCTTACGGGGCAGTTCTTC,.,.,TRBV7-2,TRBJ2-1
CASSTGTGDYEQYF,TGTGCCAGCAGCACCGGGACAGGGGATTACGAGCAGTACTTC,.,TRBD1,TRBV28,TRBJ2-7